This TCR beta chain appears in the sequencing data of a study of metastatic and nonmetastatic thyroid tumors. Across the whole study: Repertoire comparison spanned blood and tumor or nodule tissue of malignant and benign thyroid patients.

Every patient underwent thyroid surgery untreated. Methods used by the authors: Construction of a distant-metastasis classifier for papillary thyroid cancer relied on CDR3 differences across clinicopathological groups. Via MiXCR, TCRdb re-called the PCR reads. The V and J calls shown here were made by TCRdb, not taken from the authors' results. The sample has 23,000 or so clones, approximately 20% seen once. The CDR3 sequence is 13 residues long. Unmatched junction bases numbered 4, after V lost 7 bases and J lost 3 bases. Germline values: CDR1 LNHDA, CDR2 SQIVND (reference sequence). This clone is categorized as medium-sized (0.01 to 0.1%). Its antigen is currently unknown. The study, taken as a whole, reports: Reports indicated that malignant thyroid tumors showed significantly higher TCR beta diversity than benign nodules did, in blood and tumor.

The J gene is TRBJ2-7, the V gene TRBV19; 9 bases match TRBD1. The sample taken for sequencing was blood. The clonotype originates from a male donor with papillary thyroid cancer or a benign thyroid nodule (not recorded which). Some clones in this sample may be carry-over from other donors' samples. CDR3 DNA sequence: TGTGCCAGTACCCCGGGACAGGGCTACGAGCAGTACTTC. Translation: CASTPGQGYEQYF.